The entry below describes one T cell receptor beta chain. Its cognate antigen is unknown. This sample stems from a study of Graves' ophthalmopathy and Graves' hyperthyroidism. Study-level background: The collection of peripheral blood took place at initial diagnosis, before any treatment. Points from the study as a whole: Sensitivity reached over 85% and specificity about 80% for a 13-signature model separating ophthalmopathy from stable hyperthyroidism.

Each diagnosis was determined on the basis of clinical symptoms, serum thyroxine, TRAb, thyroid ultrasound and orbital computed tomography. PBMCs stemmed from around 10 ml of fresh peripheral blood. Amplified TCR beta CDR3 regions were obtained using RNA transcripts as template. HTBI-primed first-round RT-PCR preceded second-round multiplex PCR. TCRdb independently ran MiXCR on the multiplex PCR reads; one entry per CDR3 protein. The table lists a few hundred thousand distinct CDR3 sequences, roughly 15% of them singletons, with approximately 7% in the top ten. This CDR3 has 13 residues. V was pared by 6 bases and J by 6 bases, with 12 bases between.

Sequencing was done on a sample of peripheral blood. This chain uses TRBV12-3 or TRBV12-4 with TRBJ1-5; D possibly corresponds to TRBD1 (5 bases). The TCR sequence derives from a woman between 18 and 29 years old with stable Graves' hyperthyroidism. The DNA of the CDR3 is TGTGCCAGCAGCGACCCAACAGGTCAGCCCCAGCATTTT. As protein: CASSDPTGQPQHF.